What follows are 12 T cell receptor beta chains derived from one specimen sequenced in a study of T cell responses to AZD1222 COVID-19 vaccine. TCRdb's table, derived via immunoSEQ multiplex PCR, lists solely in-frame clones and lacks some. The table includes 75,000 to 85,000 clones, roughly 80% detected once. Sequenced material: peripheral blood, taken 28 days after the second dose of the MenACWY control vaccine. The receptor source for this set is an adult who received the MenACWY meningococcal vaccine as a control.

This chain links TRBV11-3 with TRBJ2-7; no firm D call. Trimming took 5 bases from V and 0 from J, leaving 8 bases between them. Germline CDR1 and CDR2: SGHNT and YENEEA. This CDR3 has 13 amino acids. As DNA, the CDR3 is TGTGCCAGCAGCCGATCCGGCTCCTACGAGCAGTACTTC. Protein sequence: CASSRSGSYEQYF.

This chain links TRBV7-9 with TRBJ2-3; TRBD1 is a possible D gene (6 bases). The V and J ends lost 5 bases and 6 bases respectively, with 12 bases between them. The CDR3 spans 13 residues. Germline values: CDR1 SEHNR, CDR2 FQNEAQ (reference sequence). CDR3 residues: CASSPAGEDTQYF. The CDR3 DNA reads as TGTGCCAGCAGCCCCGCAGGGGAGGATACGCAGTATTTT.

The sample holds a few counts of this clone. V and J are TRBV11-2 and TRBJ1-2; a weak D match, TRBD1 (5 bases). Germline assignment: CDR1 SGHAT and CDR2 FQNNGV. The CDR3 contains 14 residues. V was shortened by 6 bases and J by 4 bases, with 15 bases between the two germline ends. The CDR3 DNA is TGTGCCAGCAGACCCCGGGACGGGCCCTATGGCTACACCTTC. Amino acids: CASRPRDGPYGYTF.

J is TRBJ2-7 and V is TRBV12-3 or TRBV12-4; 7 bases line up with TRBD1. The V and J ends lost 6 bases and 1 base, in that order; junction bases with no gene match: 3. CDR3 length equals 13 residues. In nucleotides, the CDR3 is TGTGCCAGCAGCCCGGGACAGTCCTACGAGCAGTACTTC. Translation: CASSPGQSYEQYF.

The chain carries TRBV7-2 and TRBJ1-2, with 7 bases that match TRBD1. Germline CDR1 is SGHTA and CDR2 is FQGNSA. J was trimmed by 6 bases and V by 4 bases; bases with no gene match: 2. This CDR3 is 12 amino acids long. The CDR3 nucleotides read TGTGCCAGCAGCTCGACAGGGCATGGCTACACCTTC. This codes for CASSSTGHGYTF.

The chain uses TRBV5-1 and TRBJ2-5, with 10 bases fitting TRBD2. The CDR3 has 16 residues. The V segment lost 0 bases and the J segment 5 bases; nucleotides outside the gene matches: 7. CDR1 is SGHRS, CDR2 YFSETQ, per germline. The chain's CDR3 is CASSLGSSGSGETQYF. As DNA, the CDR3 is TGCGCCAGCAGCTTGGGTTCTAGCGGGAGCGGGGAGACCCAGTACTTC.

The count of this clone is one. The V call is TRBV3-1 (or the pseudogene TRBV3-2), the J call TRBJ2-1, with TRBD2 matching over 9 bases. The CDR3 spans 18 residues. Trimming cost V 4 bases and J 9 bases; bases outside gene matches: 19. Germline lookup yields CDR1 LGHDT and CDR2 YNNKEL (reference sequence). The CDR3 DNA sequence: TGTGCCAGCAGCCCGACCGGGACTAGCCTAATGGGGAAAGCTGAGCAGTTCTTC. Encoded protein: CASSPTGTSLMGKAEQFF.

This clone was detected a few times. The V gene is TRBV7-8, the J gene TRBJ2-7, with TRBD1 as a possible D gene (6 bases). V lost 1 base, J lost 2 bases, and 6 bases lay in between. The CDR3 is 13 amino acids. Germline CDR1 SGHVS, CDR2 FQNEAQ. The CDR3 coding sequence is TGTGCCAGCAGCTTAGGGACAGCCTACGAGCAGTACTTC. This translates into CASSLGTAYEQYF.

V usage is TRBV19 and J usage is TRBJ1-6, with unresolved D. The CDR3 has 15 amino acids. V was pared by 1 base and J by 6 bases, with 10 bases between. Germline CDR1 reads LNHDA; CDR2 reads SQIVND (reference sequence). CDR3 sequence: CASSIGQNPNSPLHF. In nucleotides, the CDR3 is TGTGCCAGTAGTATAGGTCAGAATCCTAATTCACCCCTCCACTTT. Variable domain in full (rest from reference TRBV19 and TRBJ1-6): DGGITQSPKYLFRKEGQNVTLSCEQNLNHDAMYWYRQDPGQGLRLIYYSQIVNDFQKGDIAEGYSVSREKKESFPLTVTSAQKNPTAFYLCASSIGQNPNSPLHFGNGTRLTVT.

This clone was found a few times. This chain connects TRBV7-9 to TRBJ2-7, with 8 nucleotides matching TRBD1. V dropped 4 bases and J dropped 2; count of bases not matched to a gene: 4. The CDR3 contains 14 residues. Germline lookup yields CDR1 SEHNR and CDR2 FQNEAQ (reference sequence). This chain's CDR3 is CASSSLDRAYEQYF. CDR3 sequence (DNA): TGTGCCAGCAGCTCCCTGGACAGGGCCTACGAGCAGTACTTC.

The chain's CDR3 is CASGDSEKLFF. The CDR3 bases are TGTGCCAGCGGGGACAGTGAAAAACTGTTTTTT. J is TRBJ1-4 and V is TRBV19; 7 nucleotides agree with TRBD1. With 9 bases clipped from V and 7 bases from J, the junction kept 2 bases outside the gene matches. CDR1 and CDR2 (germline): LNHDA, SQIVND (reference sequence). The CDR3 is 11 amino acids.

The CDR3 loop is CASTLGRASTNEKLFF. CDR3 DNA sequence: TGTGCCAGTACCCTCGGGAGGGCCTCAACTAATGAAAAACTGTTTTTT. The V call is TRBV19, the J call TRBJ1-4; D gene uncertain. V lost 7 bases and J lost 0, with 15 bases in between. CDR1 is LNHDA, CDR2 SQIVND, per germline (reference sequence). There are 16 residues in the CDR3.